This entry is about one TCR beta chain. These data belong to a study of blood T cell repertoires in COVID-19. Study-wide background: Specimens from acute and convalescent COVID-19 originated in the United States, Italy and Spain. Sources were T cells, B-cell-depleted T cells, or PBMCs; the material itself was cDNA or gDNA.

In the authors' workflow: Scientists estimated how many nucleated cells there were by amplifying reference gene primers. Some clones are missing from TCRdb's copy, which holds only in-frame ones; the method was immunoSEQ multiplex PCR. V and J calls and clone size are those listed in that table; D and trimming were worked out from the DNA. The data show about 45,000 clones, roughly 90% seen once. This receptor was obtained from a man between 70 and 80 years old with active COVID-19. The sequencing sample was made of peripheral blood.

As DNA, the CDR3 is TGTGCCAGCAGATCTCTCGATCGGGGCATTCAGTACTTC. This sequence encodes CASRSLDRGIQYF. V usage is TRBV6-5 and J usage is TRBJ2-4, with D possibly matching TRBD2 (5 bases). V dropped 6 bases and J dropped 9 bases, with 15 bases sitting between them. This CDR3 region has 13 residues. Germline lookup yields CDR1 MNHEY and CDR2 SVGAGI.